This T cell receptor (beta chain) derives from a study of blood T cells in healthy people across ages. Study results and caveats: Across the age range, TCR beta diversity per million T cells fell in a roughly linear way.

Comment on this clonotype: Its antigen is as yet unknown.

Together with a sample-barcoded 5' primer, a J-beta primer mix was included in a second PCR lasting about 6 to 11 cycles. TCRdb re-called the 5' RACE reads through MiXCR, storing one row per CDR3 protein. This table holds about a million distinct CDR3 sequences, roughly 51% found once. The CDR3 has 14 residues. Trimming removed 1 base at V and 4 bases at J, with 10 bases between. The rearrangement joins TRBV12-3 or TRBV12-4 to TRBJ1-1; D remains ambiguous. The receptor was isolated from a woman aged 55-69 years in good health. The sequenced sample consisted of blood. The CDR3 sequence: CASSLGGSGTEAFF. CDR3 nucleotides: TGTGCCAGCAGTTTAGGTGGATCCGGCACTGAAGCTTTCTTT.